The 2 T cell receptor beta chains below were found in one sample sequenced in a study of shared clonotypes between healthy human individuals. Assay: immunoSEQ multiplex PCR; the TCRdb copy retains only in-frame clones and omits some. The table records around 510,000 clones, around 81% of them present only once. Sample: PBMCs. The receptors stem from a woman in her thirties or forties in good health. Some clones in this sample may be carry-over from other donors' samples.

J is TRBJ2-5 and V is TRBV25-1; no clear D. V was cut by 1 base and J by 4 bases, with 13 bases left in between. Looked up from germline, CDR1 is MGHDK and CDR2 is SYGVNS. CDR3 size: 15 residues. CDR3: CASSESGLVGETQYF. The CDR3 DNA reads as TGTGCCAGCAGTGAATCTGGCCTAGTCGGAGAGACCCAGTACTTC.

J is TRBJ2-5 and V is TRBV19; a possible D gene is TRBD1 (6 bases). V lost 4 bases and J lost 7, with 19 bases in between. The CDR3 loop spans 15 amino acids. Per germline, CDR1 LNHDA and CDR2 SQIVND (reference sequence). CDR3 region: CASSTGQPLVGTQYF. CDR3 in DNA: TGTGCCAGTAGTACCGGACAGCCCCTCGTTGGGACCCAGTACTTC.